This T cell receptor beta chain was retrieved from a study of T-cell reconstitution after alpha-beta-depleted transplantation in children. Unmatched junction bases numbered 4, after V lost 4 bases and J lost 6 bases. The CDR3 is 14 amino acids. Germline loops: CDR1 MNHEY, CDR2 SVGEGT. This clonotype has more than one count but fewer than ten. TCRbeta library construction was performed incorporating unique molecular identifiers. TCRdb recomputed calls from the PCR reads with MiXCR, one row per CDR3 protein. This table has 200,000 to 250,000 distinct CDR3 sequences, about 9.2% appearing once. The origin of this receptor is a human donor who donated a stem cell graft to a child with acute lymphoblastic leukemia. This sequence joins TRBV6-2 or TRBV6-3 and TRBJ2-1; 9 bases are a match to TRBD1. The source was PBMCs from the stem cell graft donor, collected from the stem cell graft. Written as DNA, the CDR3 is TGTGCCAGCAGTTGGACAGGGGCGTTCAATGAGCAGTTCTTC. Protein: CASSWTGAFNEQFF.